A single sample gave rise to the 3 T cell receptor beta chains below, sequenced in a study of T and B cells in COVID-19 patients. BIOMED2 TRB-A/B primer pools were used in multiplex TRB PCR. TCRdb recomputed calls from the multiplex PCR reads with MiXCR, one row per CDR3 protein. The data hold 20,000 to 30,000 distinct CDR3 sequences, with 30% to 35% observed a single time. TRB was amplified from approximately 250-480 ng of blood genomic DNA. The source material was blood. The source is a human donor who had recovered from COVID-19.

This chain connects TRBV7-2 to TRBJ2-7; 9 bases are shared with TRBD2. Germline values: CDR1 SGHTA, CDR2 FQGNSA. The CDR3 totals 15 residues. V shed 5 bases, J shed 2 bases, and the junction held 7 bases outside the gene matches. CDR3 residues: CASSLERGDTYEQYF. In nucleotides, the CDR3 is TGTGCCAGCAGCCTCGAGCGGGGGGATACCTACGAGCAGTACTTC.

CDR3 loop: CASTGTATGNYGYTF. For the CDR3, the DNA is TGTGCCAGCACTGGGACAGCCACCGGAAACTATGGCTACACCTTC. This chain connects TRBV12-3 or TRBV12-4 to TRBJ1-2, with 7 bases identical to TRBD1. The J segment lost 2 bases and the V segment lost 7 bases, leaving 10 bases of the junction unmatched. The length of the CDR3 is 15 residues.

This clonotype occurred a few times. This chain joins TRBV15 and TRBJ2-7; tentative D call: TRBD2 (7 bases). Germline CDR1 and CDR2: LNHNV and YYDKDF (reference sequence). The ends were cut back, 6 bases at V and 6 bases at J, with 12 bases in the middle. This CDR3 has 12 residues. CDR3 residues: CATSGGAAEQYF. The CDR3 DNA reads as TGTGCCACCAGTGGGGGGGCCGCCGAGCAGTACTTC. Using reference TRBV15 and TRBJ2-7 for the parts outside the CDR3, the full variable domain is DAMVIQNPRYQVTQFGKPVTLSCSQTLNHNVMYWYQQKSSQAPKLLFHYYDKDFNNEADTPDNFQSRRPNTSFCFLDIRSPGLGDTAMYLCATSGGAAEQYFGPGTRLTVT.